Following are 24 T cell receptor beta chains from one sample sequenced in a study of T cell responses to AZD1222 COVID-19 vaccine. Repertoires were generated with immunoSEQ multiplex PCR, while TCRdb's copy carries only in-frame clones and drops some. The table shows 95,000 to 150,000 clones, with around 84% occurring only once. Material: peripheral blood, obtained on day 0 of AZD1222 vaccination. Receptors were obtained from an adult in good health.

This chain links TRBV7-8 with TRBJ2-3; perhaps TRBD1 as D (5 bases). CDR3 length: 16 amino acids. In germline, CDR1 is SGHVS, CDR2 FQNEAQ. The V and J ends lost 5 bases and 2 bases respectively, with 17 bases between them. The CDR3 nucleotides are TGTGCCAGCAGCCGCCGACAGACTCAATCCACAGATACGCAGTATTTT. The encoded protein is CASSRRQTQSTDTQYF.

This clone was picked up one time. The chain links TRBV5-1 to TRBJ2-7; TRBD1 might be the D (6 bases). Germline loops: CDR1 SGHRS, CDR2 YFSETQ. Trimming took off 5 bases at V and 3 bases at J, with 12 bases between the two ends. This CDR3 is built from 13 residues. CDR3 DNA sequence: TGCGCCAGCAGAAAGGACAGTCACTACGAGCAGTACTTC. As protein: CASRKDSHYEQYF.

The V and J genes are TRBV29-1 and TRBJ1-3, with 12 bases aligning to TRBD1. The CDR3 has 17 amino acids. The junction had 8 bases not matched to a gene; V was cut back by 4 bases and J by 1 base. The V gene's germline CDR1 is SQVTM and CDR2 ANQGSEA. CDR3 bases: TGCAGCGTTGTCGGGGGACAGGGGGCCCCTTCTGGAAACACCATATATTTT. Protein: CSVVGGQGAPSGNTIYF.

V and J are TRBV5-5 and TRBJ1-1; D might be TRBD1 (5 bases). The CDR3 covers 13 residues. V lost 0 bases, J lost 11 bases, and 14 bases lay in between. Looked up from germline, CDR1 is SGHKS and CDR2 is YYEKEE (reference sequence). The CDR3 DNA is TGTGCCAGCAGCTTGGCTTTCGGGGGAAAGGCTTTCTTT. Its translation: CASSLAFGGKAFF.

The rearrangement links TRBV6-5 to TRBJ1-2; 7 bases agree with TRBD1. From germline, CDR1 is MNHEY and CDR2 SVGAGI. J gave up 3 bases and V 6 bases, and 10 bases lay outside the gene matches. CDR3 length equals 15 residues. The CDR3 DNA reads TGTGCCAGCAGAACTACCAGGGGGATCCACTATGGCTACACCTTC. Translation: CASRTTRGIHYGYTF.

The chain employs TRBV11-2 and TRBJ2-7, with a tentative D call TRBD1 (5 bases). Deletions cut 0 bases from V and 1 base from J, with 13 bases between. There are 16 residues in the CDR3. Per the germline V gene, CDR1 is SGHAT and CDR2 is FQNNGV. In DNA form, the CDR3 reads TGTGCCAGCAGCTTAGAATTAAGCAGGGATTCCTACGAGCAGTACTTC. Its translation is CASSLELSRDSYEQYF.

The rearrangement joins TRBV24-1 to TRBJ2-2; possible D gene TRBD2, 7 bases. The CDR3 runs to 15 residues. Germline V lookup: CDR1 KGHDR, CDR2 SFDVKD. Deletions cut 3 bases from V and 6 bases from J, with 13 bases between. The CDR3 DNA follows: TGTGCCACCAGTGATAGGGGGGGAGGCGCCGGGGAGCTGTTTTTT. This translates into CATSDRGGGAGELFF.

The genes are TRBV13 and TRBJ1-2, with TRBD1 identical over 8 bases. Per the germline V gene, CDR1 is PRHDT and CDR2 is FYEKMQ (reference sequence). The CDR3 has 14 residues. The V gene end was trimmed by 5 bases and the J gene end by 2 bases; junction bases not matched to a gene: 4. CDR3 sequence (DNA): TGTGCCAGCAGCCCTGGACAGGGCAACTATGGCTACACCTTC. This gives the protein CASSPGQGNYGYTF. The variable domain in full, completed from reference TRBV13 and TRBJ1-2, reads AAGVIQSPRHLIKEKRETATLKCYPIPRHDTVYWYQQGPGQDPQFLISFYEKMQSDKGSIPDRFSAQQFSDYHSELNMSSLELGDSALYFCASSPGQGNYGYTFGSGTRLTVV.

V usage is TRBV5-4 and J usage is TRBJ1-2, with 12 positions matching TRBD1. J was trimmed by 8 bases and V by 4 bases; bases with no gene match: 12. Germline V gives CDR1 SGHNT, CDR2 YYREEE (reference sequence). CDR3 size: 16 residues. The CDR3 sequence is CASSLAPGQGARGYTF. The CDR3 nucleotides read TGTGCCAGCAGCCTGGCTCCGGGACAGGGGGCTCGGGGCTACACCTTC.

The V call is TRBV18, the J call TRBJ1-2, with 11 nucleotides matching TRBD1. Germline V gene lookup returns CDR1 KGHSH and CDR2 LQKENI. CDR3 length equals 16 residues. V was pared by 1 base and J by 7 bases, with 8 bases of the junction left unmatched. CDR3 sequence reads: CASSPRDGTGGFGYTF. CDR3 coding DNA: TGTGCCAGCTCACCACGGGACGGGACAGGGGGTTTTGGCTACACCTTC.

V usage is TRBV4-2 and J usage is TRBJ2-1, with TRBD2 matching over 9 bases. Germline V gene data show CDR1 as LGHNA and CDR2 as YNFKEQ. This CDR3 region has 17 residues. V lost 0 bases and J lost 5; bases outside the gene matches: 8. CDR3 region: CASSQDRKSGGNNEQFF. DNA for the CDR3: TGTGCCAGCAGCCAAGATAGGAAGAGCGGGGGGAACAATGAGCAGTTCTTC.

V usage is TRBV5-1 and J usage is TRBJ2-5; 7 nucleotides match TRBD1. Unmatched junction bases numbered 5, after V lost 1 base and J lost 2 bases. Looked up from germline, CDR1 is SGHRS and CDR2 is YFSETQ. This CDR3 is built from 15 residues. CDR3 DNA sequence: TGCGCCAGCAGCTTGTACAGGGGAAATCAAGAGACCCAGTACTTC. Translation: CASSLYRGNQETQYF.

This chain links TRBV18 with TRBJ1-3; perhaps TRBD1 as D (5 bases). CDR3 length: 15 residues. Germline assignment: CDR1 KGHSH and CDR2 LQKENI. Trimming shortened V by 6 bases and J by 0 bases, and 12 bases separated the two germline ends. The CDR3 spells CASSQDRSSGNTIYF. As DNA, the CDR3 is TGTGCCAGCTCGCAAGACAGAAGCTCTGGAAACACCATATATTTT.

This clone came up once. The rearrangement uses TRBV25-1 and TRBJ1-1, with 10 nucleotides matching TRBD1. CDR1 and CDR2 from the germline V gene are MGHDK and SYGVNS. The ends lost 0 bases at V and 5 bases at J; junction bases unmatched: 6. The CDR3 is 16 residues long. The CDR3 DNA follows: TGTGCCAGCAGTGAATATTGGGGGACAGGGGTTACTGAAGCTTTCTTT. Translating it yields CASSEYWGTGVTEAFF.

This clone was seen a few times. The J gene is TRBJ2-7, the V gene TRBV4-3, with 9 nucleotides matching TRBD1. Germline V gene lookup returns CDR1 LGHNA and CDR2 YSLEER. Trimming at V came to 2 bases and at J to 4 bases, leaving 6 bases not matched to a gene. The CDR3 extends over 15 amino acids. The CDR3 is CASSQIGTGRYEQYF. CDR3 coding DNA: TGCGCCAGCAGCCAAATAGGGACAGGGAGATACGAGCAGTACTTC.

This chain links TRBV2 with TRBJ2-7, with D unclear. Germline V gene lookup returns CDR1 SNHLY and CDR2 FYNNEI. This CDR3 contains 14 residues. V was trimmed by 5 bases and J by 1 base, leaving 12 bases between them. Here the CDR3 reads CASSPRTDSYEQYF. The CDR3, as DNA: TGTGCCAGCAGTCCTAGGACCGATTCCTACGAGCAGTACTTC.

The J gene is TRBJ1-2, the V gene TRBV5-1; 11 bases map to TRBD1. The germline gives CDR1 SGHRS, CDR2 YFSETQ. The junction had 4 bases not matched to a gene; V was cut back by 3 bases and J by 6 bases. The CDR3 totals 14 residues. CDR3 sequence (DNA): TGCGCCAGCAGCTACCGGGACAGGGGGGATGGCTACACCTTC. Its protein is CASSYRDRGDGYTF.

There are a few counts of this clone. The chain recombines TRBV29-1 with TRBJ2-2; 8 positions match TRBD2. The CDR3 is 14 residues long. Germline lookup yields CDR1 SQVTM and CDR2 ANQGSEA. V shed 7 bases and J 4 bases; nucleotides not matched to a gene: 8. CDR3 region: CSAAGREATGELFF. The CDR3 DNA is TGCAGCGCCGCCGGGCGGGAGGCCACCGGGGAGCTGTTTTTT.

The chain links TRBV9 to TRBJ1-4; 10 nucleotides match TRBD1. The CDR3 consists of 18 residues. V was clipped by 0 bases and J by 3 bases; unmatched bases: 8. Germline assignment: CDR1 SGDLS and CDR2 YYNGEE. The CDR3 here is CASSVAPSGTGANEKLFF. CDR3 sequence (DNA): TGTGCCAGCAGCGTAGCTCCATCCGGGACAGGGGCTAATGAAAAACTGTTTTTT.

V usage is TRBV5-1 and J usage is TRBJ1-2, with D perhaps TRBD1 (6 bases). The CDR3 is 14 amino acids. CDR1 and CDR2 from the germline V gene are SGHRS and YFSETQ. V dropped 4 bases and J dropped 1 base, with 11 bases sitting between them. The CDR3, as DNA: TGCGCCAGCAGCCCCCGGACAGTTAACTATGGCTACACCTTC. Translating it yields CASSPRTVNYGYTF.

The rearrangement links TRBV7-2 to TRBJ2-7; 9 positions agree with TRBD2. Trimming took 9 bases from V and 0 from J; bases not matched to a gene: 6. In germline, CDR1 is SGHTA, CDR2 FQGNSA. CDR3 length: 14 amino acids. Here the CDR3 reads CASRASGNSYEQYF. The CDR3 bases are TGTGCCAGTAGGGCTAGCGGGAACTCCTACGAGCAGTACTTC.

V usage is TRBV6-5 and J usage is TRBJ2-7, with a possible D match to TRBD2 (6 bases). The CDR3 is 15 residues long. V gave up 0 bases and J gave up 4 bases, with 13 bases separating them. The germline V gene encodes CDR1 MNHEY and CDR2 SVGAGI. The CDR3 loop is CASSYSGEVGYEQYF. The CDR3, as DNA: TGTGCCAGCAGTTACTCGGGGGAGGTGGGGTACGAGCAGTACTTC.

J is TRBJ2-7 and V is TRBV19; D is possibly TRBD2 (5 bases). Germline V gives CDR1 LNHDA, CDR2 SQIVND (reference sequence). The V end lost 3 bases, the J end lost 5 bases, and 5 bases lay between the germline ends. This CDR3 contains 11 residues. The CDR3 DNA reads TGTGCCAGTAGTATGGGAGACGAGCAGTACTTC. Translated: CASSMGDEQYF.

For the CDR3, the DNA is TGTGCCAGCAGGTGGGGAGCCCTATCTAGCGGGGAGGAGCAGTACTTC. This translates into CASRWGALSSGEEQYF. This chain connects TRBV2 to TRBJ2-7; 9 positions match TRBD2. The V gene's germline CDR1 is SNHLY and CDR2 FYNNEI. V shed 6 bases and J 7 bases; nucleotides not matched to a gene: 16. The CDR3 loop spans 16 amino acids. The full variable domain, in which reference TRBV2 and TRBJ2-7 provide the parts outside the CDR3, is EPEVTQTPSHQVTQMGQEVILRCVPISNHLYFYWYRQILGQKVEFLVSFYNNEISEKSEIFDDQFSVERPDGSNFTLKIRSTKLEDSAMYFCASRWGALSSGEEQYFGPGTRLTVT.